The next 7 T cell receptor beta chains were all read from a single sample in a study of CD8+ T cells in alopecia areata. Following RNA extraction, reverse transcription yielded cDNA that acted as the sequencing template. Only in-frame clones appear in the TCRdb table, and some are missing; sequencing was by immunoSEQ multiplex PCR. The table includes approximately 200,000 clones, less than 45% detected once. Noted treatment: oral pan-JAK inhibitor, 5-10 mg twice daily. The material was CD4+ T cells sorted from blood, obtained around week 36, from a patient treated with tofacitinib. These TCRs come from a human donor with alopecia areata.

This clone showed up just a few times. This chain uses TRBV6-1 with TRBJ1-5; D is possibly TRBD1 (5 bases). CDR1 is MNHNS, CDR2 SASEGT, per germline. This CDR3 is 13 amino acids long. Trimming took off 7 bases at V and 10 bases at J, with 17 bases between the two ends. The CDR3 here is CASTDSFESPQHF. DNA of the CDR3: TGTGCCAGCACCGACAGTTTTGAGTCACCCCAGCATTTT.

The V call is TRBV29-1, the J call TRBJ2-3, with 7 positions matching TRBD2. The ends lost 2 bases at V and 1 base at J; junction bases unmatched: 6. Germline V lookup: CDR1 SQVTM, CDR2 ANQGSEA. This CDR3 contains 15 residues. The CDR3 DNA reads as TGCAGCGTTGAAAGAACTAGCGACCGCACAGATACGCAGTATTTT. The encoded protein is CSVERTSDRTDTQYF.

V and J are TRBV6-5 and TRBJ1-5; D uncertain. This CDR3 has 13 residues. Looked up from germline, CDR1 is MNHEY and CDR2 is SVGAGI. The V end was cut by 4 bases, the J end by 4 bases, with 8 bases between. The CDR3 reads CASSSRRNQPQHF. The DNA for the CDR3 is TGTGCCAGCAGTTCCAGGAGGAATCAGCCCCAGCATTTT.

This clone was counted between two and nine times. J is TRBJ2-4 and V is TRBV5-5, with 7 bases that match TRBD1. Trimming cost V 0 bases and J 8 bases; bases outside gene matches: 5. CDR1 SGHKS and CDR2 YYEKEE come from the germline V gene (reference sequence). CDR3 length equals 14 residues. The CDR3 DNA sequence: TGTGCCAGCAGCTTGGACAGGGGCTGGGACATTCAGTACTTC. Its protein product is CASSLDRGWDIQYF.

This chain joins TRBV29-1 and TRBJ2-5; unclear D gene. CDR3 size: 11 residues. Germline V gives CDR1 SQVTM, CDR2 ANQGSEA. V lost 8 bases and J 5 bases, leaving 12 bases between the germline ends. The CDR3 here is CSSTAGETQYF. The DNA of the CDR3 is TGCAGCTCTACAGCTGGGGAGACCCAGTACTTC.

This clone was observed a few times. The chain combines TRBV29-1 with TRBJ2-5; D is perhaps TRBD1 or TRBD2 (5 bases each). Trimming pared 4 bases from V and 5 bases from J, leaving 14 bases between. The CDR3 consists of 13 residues. Germline V lookup: CDR1 SQVTM, CDR2 ANQGSEA. The CDR3: CSVVGRGVETQYF. The CDR3 DNA reads as TGCAGCGTTGTAGGAAGAGGGGTTGAGACCCAGTACTTC.

This clone was counted between two and nine times. The rearrangement links TRBV28 to TRBJ2-7; no clear D gene. This CDR3 contains 13 residues. Germline loops: CDR1 MDHEN, CDR2 SYDVKM. Trimming removed 5 bases at V and 3 bases at J, with 11 bases between. In nucleotides, the CDR3 is TGTGCCAGCAGTCCTCCAATTTACTACGAGCAGTACTTC. Translated, it gives CASSPPIYYEQYF.